This record looks at one TCR beta chain sequence and its context. No cognate antigen has been identified for it. No much larger clone is present one base from it, and per-base qualities are unavailable. The CDR3 regions of human TCRbeta chains were analyzed by immunosequencing. On the study's bioinformatics: Repertoire TCRs were checked for matches against a reference library of SARS-CoV-2-specific TCRs that had been generated using the MIRA antigen-specificity platform. Breadth was defined as the fraction of unique TCRs that were SARS-CoV-2-associated, and depth was defined as the fraction of total T cells that were SARS-CoV-2-associated. Using the MIRA data, every spike-specific TCR was mapped to the spike region that the TCR reacted to and assigned to either a CD4 or a CD8 class. Log10-transformed breadth and depth values were compared by one-way ANOVA with Sidak's multiple comparisons tests. Sourced from immuneACCESS, this table was stored by TCRdb with only in-frame sequences that have V and J called. A share of the clones is absent; for the studies checked, an unresolved V gene accounts for under half, and the remainder has no known explanation. V and J calls and clone size come straight from that table; D and trimming were deduced from the DNA. The sample data list around 95,000 clones, and roughly 86% of these were observed just once. Of the sample, around 3.8% falls within the top ten clones.

Including the terminal cysteine and phenylalanine, the CDR3 comprises 14 residues. The read is trimmed to its CDR3 DNA, 42 bases read in frame from base 1. From the germline V gene, CDR1 is SGHRS and CDR2 is YFSETQ. Trimming costs V 0 bases and J 4 bases, and their ends lie 10 bases apart. This entry is derived from a study of T cell responses to AZD1222 COVID-19 vaccine (dated by TCRdb to the early 2020s). Study-wide context: TCR sequencing was performed for over 230 trial participants, of whom around 200 were given two doses of AZD1222 and approximately 25 were given two doses of MenACWY control vaccine. Trial participants were enrolled by age into 18-55, 56-69 and 70-plus year subgroups, with about 150, 27 and 61 TCR-sequenced participants respectively. General conclusions and limits of the study: Conclusions about previously exposed vaccinees are limited because only a handful of AZD1222 recipients were SARS-CoV-2 seropositive at baseline. The whole spike protein was spanned by vaccine-associated CD4 TCRs, and dominant responses were seen in regions 160-218 and 743-854. Participants were mostly white British and included more females than males, and it was suggested by the authors that clonal diversity may have been underestimated. In the small 56-69-year group, the increase in depth fell short of significance, most likely because of low power. No day 14 peak-response samples were available, so repertoires were characterized only after the peak T cell response. After two AZD1222 doses, both the breadth and the depth of spike-specific TCRs were significantly higher than at day 0 and than in MenACWY recipients. Reportedly, close to half of the unique spike-specific TCRs recognized epitopes lying outside the regions that are mutated in the B.1.351 and B.1.1.7 variants.

Explained via the paper, the time point label denotes: baseline before first vaccination. The treatment or condition label of this sample denotes: meningococcal conjugate vaccine given as trial control. Vaccinee samples came from UK trials COV001 and COV002, including a single-blind randomized controlled phase 2/3 trial of AZD1222 (ChAdOx1 nCoV-19) in healthy adults. For TCRbeta chain sequencing, PBMC samples from trial participants were taken at day 0 and at day 28 after the second dose. The chain was built from TRBV5-1 and TRBJ2-5; TRBD1 might be the D gene, on 6 matching bases. This clonotype was obtained from an adult in good health. Sequencing used peripheral blood, obtained on day 0 of MenACWY control vaccination. The CDR3 sequence is CASSLGQGRETQYF. The bases read TGCGCCAGCAGCTTGGGGCAGGGGAGAGAGACCCAGTACTTC.